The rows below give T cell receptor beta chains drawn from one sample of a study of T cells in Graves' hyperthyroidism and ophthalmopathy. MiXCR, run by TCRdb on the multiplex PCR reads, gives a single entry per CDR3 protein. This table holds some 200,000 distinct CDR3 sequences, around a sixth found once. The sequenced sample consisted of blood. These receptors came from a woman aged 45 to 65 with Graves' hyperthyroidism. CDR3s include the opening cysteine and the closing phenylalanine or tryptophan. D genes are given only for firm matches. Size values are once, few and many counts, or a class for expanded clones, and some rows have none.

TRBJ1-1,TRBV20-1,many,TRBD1,CSARPNRGAFF,TGCAGTGCTAGACCCAACAGGGGAGCTTTCTTT
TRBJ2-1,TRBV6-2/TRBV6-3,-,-,CASSFGRLNEQFF,TGTGCCAGCAGTTTCGGACGATTGAATGAGCAGTTCTTC
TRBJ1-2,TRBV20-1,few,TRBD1,CSARDGGQERDYTF,TGCAGTGCTAGAGATGGGGGACAGGAACGTGACTACACCTTC
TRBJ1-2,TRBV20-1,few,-,CTGGVPLENYGYTF,TGCACCGGGGGGGTTCCCCTGGAAAACTATGGCTACACCTTC
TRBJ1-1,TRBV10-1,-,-,CASSGTFTEAFF,TGCGCCAGTTCCGGGACCTTCACTGAAGCTTTCTTT
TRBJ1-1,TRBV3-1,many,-,CASSQEVQGEAFF,TGTGCCAGCAGCCAAGAGGTACAGGGTGAAGCTTTCTTT
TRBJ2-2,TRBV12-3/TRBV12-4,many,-,CASSSRQNTGELFF,TGTGCCAGCAGCAGTCGACAGAACACCGGGGAGCTGTTTTTT
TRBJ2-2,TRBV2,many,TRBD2,CASLGLAGGTGELFF,TGTGCCAGCCTTGGACTAGCGGGAGGGACCGGGGAGCTGTTTTTT
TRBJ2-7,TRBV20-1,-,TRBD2,CSATTSGSGREQYF,TGCAGTGCTACTACTAGCGGGAGTGGTCGCGAGCAGTACTTC
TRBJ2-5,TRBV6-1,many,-,CASIRTVQETQYF,TGTGCCAGCATAAGGACAGTTCAAGAGACCCAGTACTTC
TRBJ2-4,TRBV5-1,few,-,CASSGGTVSQLAKNIQYF,TGCGCCAGCAGCGGCGGGACAGTCAGCCAGCTAGCCAAAAACATTCAGTACTTC
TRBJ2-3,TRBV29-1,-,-,CSVAGDGTQYF,TGCAGCGTTGCCGGGGACGGTACGCAGTATTTT
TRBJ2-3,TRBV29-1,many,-,CSVEGGRTDTQYF,TGCAGCGTTGAAGGAGGACGAACAGATACGCAGTATTTT
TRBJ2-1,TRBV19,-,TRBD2,CASSAGVPGLAVTAYNEQFF,TGTGCCAGTAGTGCTGGGGTACCGGGACTAGCTGTTACCGCCTACAATGAGCAGTTCTTC
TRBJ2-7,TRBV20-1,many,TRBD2,CSARGTSGNPYEQYF,TGCAGTGCTAGAGGGACTAGCGGCAACCCCTACGAGCAGTACTTC